This TCR beta chain is from a study of CD8+CD57+ T cells in acquired aplastic anemia. Study-level background: The sorted CD4+ and CD8+ cells yielded an average around 3.2 ug of DNA.

Remarks on this clonotype: Its antigen remains unknown.

Genomic DNA served as template for TCR beta VDJ and CDR3 profiling. TCRdb reprocessed the reads via MiXCR and lists one record per CDR3 protein. The table shows approximately 190,000 distinct CDR3 sequences, with around 47% occurring only once. Whole-study findings and limits: In CD8+ cells, Simpson's diversity showed no significant difference between patients and controls.

For sequencing, patients were chosen who had shown expansion of CD8+CD57+ cells by flow cytometry. This receptor was taken from a human donor with aplastic anemia. Sequencing was performed on sorted CD4+, CD8+, or CD8+CD57+ T cells (not recorded which) from PBMCs.

The CDR3 spells CASSLGGTIGEQYF. CDR3 bases: TGTGCCAGCAGCTTGGGGGGGACCATAGGGGAGCAGTACTTC. The chain has TRBV5-6 and TRBJ2-7; tentatively, D is TRBD1 or TRBD2 (5 bases each). The germline V gene encodes CDR1 SGHDT and CDR2 YYEEEE. V was pared by 0 bases and J by 7 bases, with 14 bases between. CDR3 length: 14 residues.